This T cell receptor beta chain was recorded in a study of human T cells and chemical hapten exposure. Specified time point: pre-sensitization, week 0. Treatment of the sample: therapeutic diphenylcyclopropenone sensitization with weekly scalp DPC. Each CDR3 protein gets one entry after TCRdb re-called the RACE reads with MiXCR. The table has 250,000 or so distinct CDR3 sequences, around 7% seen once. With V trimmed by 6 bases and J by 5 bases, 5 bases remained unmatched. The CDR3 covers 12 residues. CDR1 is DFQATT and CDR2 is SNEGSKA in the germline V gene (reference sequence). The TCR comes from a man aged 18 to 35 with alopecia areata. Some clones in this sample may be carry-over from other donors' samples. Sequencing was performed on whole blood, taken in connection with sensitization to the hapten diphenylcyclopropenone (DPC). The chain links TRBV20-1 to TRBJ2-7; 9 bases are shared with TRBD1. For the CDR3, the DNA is TGCAGTGCCCCAACAGGGGGCCACGAGCAGTACTTC. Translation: CSAPTGGHEQYF.